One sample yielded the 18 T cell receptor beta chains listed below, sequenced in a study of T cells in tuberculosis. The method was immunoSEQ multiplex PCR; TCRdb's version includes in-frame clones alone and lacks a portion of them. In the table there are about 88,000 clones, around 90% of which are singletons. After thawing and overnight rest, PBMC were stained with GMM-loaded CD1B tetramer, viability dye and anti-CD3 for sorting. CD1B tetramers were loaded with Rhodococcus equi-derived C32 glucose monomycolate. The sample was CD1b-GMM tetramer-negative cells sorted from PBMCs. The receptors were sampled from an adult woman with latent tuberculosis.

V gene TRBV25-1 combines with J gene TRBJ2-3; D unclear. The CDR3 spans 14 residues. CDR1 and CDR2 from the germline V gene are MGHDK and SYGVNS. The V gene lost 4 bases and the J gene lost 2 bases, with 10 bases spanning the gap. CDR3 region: CASSVGLSTDTQYF. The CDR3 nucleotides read TGTGCCAGCAGTGTGGGCCTATCCACAGATACGCAGTATTTT.

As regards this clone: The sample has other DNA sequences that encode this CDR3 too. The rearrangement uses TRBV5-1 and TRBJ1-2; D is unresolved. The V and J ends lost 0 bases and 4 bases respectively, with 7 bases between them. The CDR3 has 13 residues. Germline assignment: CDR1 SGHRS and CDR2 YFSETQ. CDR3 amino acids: CASSLDPVYGYTF. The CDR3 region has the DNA TGCGCCAGCAGCTTGGATCCTGTCTATGGCTACACCTTC.

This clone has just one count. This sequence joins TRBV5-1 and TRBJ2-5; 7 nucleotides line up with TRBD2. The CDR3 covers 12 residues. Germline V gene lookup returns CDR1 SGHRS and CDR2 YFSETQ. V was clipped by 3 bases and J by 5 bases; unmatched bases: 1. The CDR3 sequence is CASSYSGETQYF. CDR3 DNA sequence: TGCGCCAGCAGCTATAGCGGGGAGACCCAGTACTTC. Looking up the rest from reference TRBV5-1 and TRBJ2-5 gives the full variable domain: KAGVTQTPRYLIKTRGQQVTLSCSPISGHRSVSWYQQTPGQGLQFLFEYFSETQRNKGNFPGRFSGRQFSNSRSEMNVSTLELGDSALYLCASSYSGETQYFGPGTRLLVL.

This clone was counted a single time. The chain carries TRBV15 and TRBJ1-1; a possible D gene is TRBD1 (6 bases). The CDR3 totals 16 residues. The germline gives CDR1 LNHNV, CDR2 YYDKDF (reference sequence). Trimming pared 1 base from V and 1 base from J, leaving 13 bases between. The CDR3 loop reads CATSRGSGVQNTEAFF. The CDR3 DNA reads TGTGCCACCAGCAGAGGTTCAGGGGTTCAGAACACTGAAGCTTTCTTT.

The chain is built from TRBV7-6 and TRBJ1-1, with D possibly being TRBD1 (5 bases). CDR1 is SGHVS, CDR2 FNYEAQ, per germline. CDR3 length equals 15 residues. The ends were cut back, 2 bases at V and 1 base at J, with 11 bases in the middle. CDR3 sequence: CASSLKGRANTEAFF. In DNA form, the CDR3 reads TGTGCCAGCAGCTTAAAGGGCAGGGCGAACACTGAAGCTTTCTTT.

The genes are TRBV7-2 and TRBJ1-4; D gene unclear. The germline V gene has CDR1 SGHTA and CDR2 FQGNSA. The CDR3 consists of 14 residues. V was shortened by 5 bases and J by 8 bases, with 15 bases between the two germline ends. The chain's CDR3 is CASSPRNLGEKLFF. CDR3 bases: TGTGCCAGCAGCCCGCGGAATCTCGGAGAAAAACTGTTTTTT.

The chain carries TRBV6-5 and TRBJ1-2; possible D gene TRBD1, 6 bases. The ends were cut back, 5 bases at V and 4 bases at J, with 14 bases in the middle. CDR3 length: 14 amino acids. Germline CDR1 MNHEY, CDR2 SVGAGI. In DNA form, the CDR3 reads TGTGCCAGCAGTACTCTCGACAGGAGCTATGGCTACACCTTC. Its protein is CASSTLDRSYGYTF.

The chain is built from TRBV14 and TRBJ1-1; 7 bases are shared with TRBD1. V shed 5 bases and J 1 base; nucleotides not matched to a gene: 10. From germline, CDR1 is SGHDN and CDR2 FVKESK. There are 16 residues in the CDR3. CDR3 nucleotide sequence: TGTGCCAGCAGCGCGAGGACAGGACTAAAGAACACTGAAGCTTTCTTT. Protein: CASSARTGLKNTEAFF.

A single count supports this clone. The chain's CDR3 is CASSYPTLVTNEKLFF. The CDR3 DNA reads as TGTGCCAGCAGTTACCCGACTTTGGTGACTAATGAAAAACTGTTTTTT. The genes are TRBV6-7 and TRBJ1-4; D not certain. TRBV6-7 belongs to the ORF category, with a function that is uncertain. This CDR3 has 16 residues. V was pared by 2 bases and J by 2 bases, with 12 bases between.

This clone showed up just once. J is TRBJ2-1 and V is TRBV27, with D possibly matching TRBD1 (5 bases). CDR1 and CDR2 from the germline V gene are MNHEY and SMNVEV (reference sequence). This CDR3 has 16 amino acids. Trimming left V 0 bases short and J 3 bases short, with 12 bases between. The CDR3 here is CASSLSAGRVYNEQFF. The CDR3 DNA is TGTGCCAGCAGTTTATCGGCAGGCAGGGTCTACAATGAGCAGTTCTTC.

Here the CDR3 DNA reads TGTGCCAGCAGCTTAGGGCTCGGGGTTAACACAGATACGCAGTATTTT. Its translation: CASSLGLGVNTDTQYF. This chain links TRBV11-3 with TRBJ2-3; D possibly corresponds to TRBD2 (5 bases). Germline values: CDR1 SGHNT, CDR2 YENEEA. Trimming removed 1 base from V and 2 bases from J, with 13 bases in between. CDR3 size: 16 residues.

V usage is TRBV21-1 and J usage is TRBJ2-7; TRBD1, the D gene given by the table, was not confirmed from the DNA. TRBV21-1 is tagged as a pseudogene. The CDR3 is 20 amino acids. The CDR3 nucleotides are TGTGCCAGCAGCAATCCCCGGACAGGGCCCATCGGTCCCCCTTCCTACGAGCAGTACTTC. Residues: CASSNPRTGPIGPPSYEQYF.

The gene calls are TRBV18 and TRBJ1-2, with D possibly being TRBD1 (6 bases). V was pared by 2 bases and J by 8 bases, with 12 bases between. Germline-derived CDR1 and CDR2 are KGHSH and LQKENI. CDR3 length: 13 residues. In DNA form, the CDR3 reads TGTGCCAGCTCACCATCAGGGGTGGGCGGCTACACCTTC. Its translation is CASSPSGVGGYTF.

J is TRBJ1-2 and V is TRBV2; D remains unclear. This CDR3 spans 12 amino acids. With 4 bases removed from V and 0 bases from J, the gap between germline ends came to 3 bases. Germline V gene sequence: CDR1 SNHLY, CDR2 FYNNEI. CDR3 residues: CASSGANYGYTF. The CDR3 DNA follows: TGTGCCAGCAGTGGAGCTAACTATGGCTACACCTTC.

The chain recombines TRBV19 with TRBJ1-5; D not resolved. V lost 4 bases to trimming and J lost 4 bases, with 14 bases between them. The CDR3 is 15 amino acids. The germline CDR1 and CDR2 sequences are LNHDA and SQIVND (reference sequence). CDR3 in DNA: TGTGCCAGTAGTAGAGGGAGGGCTTGGAATCAGCCCCAGCATTTT. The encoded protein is CASSRGRAWNQPQHF.

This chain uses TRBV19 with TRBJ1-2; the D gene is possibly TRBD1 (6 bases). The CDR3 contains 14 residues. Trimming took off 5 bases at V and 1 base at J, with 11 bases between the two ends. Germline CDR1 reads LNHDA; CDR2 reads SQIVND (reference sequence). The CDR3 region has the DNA TGTGCCAGTAGTTTGACAGGAATTAACTATGGCTACACCTTC. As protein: CASSLTGINYGYTF.

CDR3 amino acids: CASSLTFGAGGPTDTQYF. CDR3 sequence (DNA): TGTGCCAGCAGCTTAACTTTTGGGGCGGGGGGCCCCACAGATACGCAGTATTTT. V and J are TRBV7-6 and TRBJ2-3, with 8 bases aligning to TRBD2. Germline-derived CDR1 and CDR2 are SGHVS and FNYEAQ. The trim removed 2 bases at V and 2 bases at J, leaving 12 bases unmatched. CDR3 length equals 18 residues.

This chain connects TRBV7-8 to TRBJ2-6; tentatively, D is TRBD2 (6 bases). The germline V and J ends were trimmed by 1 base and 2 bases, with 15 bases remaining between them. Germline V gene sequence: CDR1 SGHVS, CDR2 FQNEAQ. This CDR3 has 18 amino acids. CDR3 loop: CASSLVGTPQAGANVLTF. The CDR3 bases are TGTGCCAGCAGCTTAGTTGGGACTCCCCAGGCTGGGGCCAACGTCCTGACTTTC. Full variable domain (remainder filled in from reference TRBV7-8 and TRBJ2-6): GAGVSQSPRYKVAKRGQDVALRCDPISGHVSLFWYQQALGQGPEFLTYFQNEAQLDKSGLPSDRFFAERPEGSVSTLKIQRTQQEDSAVYLCASSLVGTPQAGANVLTFGAGSRLTVL.